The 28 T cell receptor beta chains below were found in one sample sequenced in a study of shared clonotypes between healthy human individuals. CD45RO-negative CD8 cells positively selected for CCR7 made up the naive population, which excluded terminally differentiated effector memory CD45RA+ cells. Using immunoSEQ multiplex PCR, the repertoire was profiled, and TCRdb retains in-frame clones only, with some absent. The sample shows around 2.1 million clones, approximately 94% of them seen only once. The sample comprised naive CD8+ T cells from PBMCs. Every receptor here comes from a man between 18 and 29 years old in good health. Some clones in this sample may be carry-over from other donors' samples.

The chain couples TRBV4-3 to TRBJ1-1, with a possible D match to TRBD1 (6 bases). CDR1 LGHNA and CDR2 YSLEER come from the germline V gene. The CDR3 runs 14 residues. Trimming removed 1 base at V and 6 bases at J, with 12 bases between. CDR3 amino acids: CASSQAGRGAEAFF. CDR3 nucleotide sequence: TGCGCCAGCAGCCAAGCGGGCAGGGGCGCTGAAGCTTTCTTT.

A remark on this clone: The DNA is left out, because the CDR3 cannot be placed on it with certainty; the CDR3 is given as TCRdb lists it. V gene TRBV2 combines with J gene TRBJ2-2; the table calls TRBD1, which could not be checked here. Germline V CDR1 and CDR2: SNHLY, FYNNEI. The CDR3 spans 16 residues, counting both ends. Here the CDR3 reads CASSEGQPLRAGELFF.

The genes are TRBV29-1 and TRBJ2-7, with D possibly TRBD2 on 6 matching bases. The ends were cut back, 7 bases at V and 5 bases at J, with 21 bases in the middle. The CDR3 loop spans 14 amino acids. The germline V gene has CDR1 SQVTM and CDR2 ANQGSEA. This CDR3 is CSARDVEGLNEQYF. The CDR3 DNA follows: TGCAGCGCCCGGGATGTGGAGGGTTTAAACGAGCAGTACTTC.

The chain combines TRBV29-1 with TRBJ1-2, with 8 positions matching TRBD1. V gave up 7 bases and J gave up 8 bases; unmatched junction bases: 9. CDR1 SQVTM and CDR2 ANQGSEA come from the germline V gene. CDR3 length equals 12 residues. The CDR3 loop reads CSGTGPGGGYTF. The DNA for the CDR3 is TGCAGCGGGACAGGGCCAGGCGGGGGCTACACCTTC.

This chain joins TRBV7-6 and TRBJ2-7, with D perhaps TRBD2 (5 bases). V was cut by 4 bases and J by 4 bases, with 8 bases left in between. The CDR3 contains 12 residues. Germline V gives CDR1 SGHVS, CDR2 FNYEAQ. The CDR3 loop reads CASSWTGYEQYF. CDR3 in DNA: TGTGCCAGCAGCTGGACGGGGTACGAGCAGTACTTC.

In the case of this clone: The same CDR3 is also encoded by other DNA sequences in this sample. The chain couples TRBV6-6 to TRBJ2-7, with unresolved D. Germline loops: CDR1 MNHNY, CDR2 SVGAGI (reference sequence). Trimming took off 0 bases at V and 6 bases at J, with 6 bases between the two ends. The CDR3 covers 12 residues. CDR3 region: CASSYSSGEQYF. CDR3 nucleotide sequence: TGTGCCAGCAGTTACTCTTCCGGCGAGCAGTACTTC.

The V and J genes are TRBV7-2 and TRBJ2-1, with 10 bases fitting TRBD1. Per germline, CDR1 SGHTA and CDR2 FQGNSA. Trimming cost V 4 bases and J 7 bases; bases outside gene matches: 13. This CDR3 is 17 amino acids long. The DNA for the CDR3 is TGTGCCAGCAGCTCGCGTCGCAGGGACAGGGGTGGTAATGAGCAGTTCTTC. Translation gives CASSSRRRDRGGNEQFF.

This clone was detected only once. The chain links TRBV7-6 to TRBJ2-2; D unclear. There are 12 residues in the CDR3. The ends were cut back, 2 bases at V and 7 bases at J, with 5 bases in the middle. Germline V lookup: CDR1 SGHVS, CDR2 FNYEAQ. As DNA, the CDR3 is TGTGCCAGCAGCTTATATAGCGGGGAGCTGTTTTTT. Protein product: CASSLYSGELFF.

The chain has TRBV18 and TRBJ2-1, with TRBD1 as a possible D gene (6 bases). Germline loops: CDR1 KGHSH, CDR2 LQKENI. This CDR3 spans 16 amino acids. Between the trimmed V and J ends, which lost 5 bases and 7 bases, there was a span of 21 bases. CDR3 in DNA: TGTGCCAGCTCAACGGTAGGTCAAAAGGGGGAAAATGAGCAGTTCTTC. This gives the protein CASSTVGQKGENEQFF.

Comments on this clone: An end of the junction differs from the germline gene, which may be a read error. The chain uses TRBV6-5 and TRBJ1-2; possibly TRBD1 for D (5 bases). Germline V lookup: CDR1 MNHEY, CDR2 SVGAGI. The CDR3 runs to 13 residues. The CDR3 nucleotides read TGTGCCAGCAGTTATAACTCGGTTCGAGGGGACGATTTC. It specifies CASSYNSVRGDDF.

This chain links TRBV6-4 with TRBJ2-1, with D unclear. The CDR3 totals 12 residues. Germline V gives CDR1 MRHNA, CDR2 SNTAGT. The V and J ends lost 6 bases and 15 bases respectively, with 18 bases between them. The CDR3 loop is CASRIRRNRAFF. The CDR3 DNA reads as TGTGCCAGCAGAATCCGCCGTAACCGGGCGTTCTTC.

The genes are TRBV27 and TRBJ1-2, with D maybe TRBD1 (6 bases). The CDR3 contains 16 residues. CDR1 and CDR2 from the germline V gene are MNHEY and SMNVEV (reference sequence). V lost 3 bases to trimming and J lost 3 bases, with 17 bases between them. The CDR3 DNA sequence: TGTGCCAGCAGTTTTCGGGCAGGGGAGTTATACTATGGCTACACCTTC. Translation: CASSFRAGELYYGYTF.

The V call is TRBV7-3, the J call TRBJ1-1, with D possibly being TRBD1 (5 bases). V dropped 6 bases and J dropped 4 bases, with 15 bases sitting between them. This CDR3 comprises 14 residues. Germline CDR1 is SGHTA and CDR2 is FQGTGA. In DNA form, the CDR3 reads TGTGCCAGCAGTCCATCGGGGGTGAGCACTGAAGCTTTCTTT. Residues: CASSPSGVSTEAFF.

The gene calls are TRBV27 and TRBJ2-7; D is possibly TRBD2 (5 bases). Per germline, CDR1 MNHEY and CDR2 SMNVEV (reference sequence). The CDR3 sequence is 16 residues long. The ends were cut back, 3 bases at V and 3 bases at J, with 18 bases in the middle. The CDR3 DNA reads TGTGCCAGCAGTTTTACGGACTTCTCCCCCCTCTACGAGCAGTACTTC. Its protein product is CASSFTDFSPLYEQYF.

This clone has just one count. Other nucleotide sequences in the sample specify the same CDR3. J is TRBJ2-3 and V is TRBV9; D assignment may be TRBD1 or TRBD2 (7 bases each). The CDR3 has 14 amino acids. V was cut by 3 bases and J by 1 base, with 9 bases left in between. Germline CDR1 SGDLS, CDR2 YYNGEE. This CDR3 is CASSAGGGTDTQYF. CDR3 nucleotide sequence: TGTGCCAGCAGCGCAGGGGGGGGCACAGATACGCAGTATTTT.

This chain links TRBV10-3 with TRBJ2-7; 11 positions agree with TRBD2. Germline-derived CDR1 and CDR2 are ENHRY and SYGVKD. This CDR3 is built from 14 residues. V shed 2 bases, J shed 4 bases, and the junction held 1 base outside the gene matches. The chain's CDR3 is CAISETSGRYEQYF. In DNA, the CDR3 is TGTGCCATCAGTGAGACTAGCGGGAGATACGAGCAGTACTTC.

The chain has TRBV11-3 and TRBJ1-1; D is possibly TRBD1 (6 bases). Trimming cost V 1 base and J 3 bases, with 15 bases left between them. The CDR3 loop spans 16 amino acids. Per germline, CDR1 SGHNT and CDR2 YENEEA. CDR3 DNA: TGTGCCAGCAGCTTAGGGTCCAGGGGTACGGACACTGAAGCTTTCTTT. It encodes CASSLGSRGTDTEAFF.

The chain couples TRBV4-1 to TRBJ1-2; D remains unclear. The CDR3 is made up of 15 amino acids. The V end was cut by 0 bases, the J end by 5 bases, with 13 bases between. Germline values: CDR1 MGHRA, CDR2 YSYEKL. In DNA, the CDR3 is TGCGCCAGCAGCCAAGACCCCCTGACACTGTATGGCTACACCTTC. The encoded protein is CASSQDPLTLYGYTF.

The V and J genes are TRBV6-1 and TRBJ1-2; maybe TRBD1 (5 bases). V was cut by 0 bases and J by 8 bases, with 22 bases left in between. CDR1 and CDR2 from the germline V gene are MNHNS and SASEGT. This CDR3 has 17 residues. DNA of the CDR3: TGTGCCAGCAGTGAAGCGCTTTTAAGGGGCGTTTATCGAGGCTACACCTTC. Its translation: CASSEALLRGVYRGYTF.

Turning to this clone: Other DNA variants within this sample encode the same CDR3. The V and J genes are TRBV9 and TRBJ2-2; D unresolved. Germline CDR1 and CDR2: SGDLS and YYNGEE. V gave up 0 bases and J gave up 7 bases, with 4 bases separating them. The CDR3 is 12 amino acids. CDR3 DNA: TGTGCCAGCAGCGTAGACGGCGGGGAGCTGTTTTTT. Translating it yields CASSVDGGELFF.

The CDR3 here is CAWSPPPRLTGLGQPQHF. The CDR3, as DNA: TGTGCCTGGAGTCCCCCGCCCCGGTTGACCGGGCTTGGTCAGCCCCAGCATTTT. This chain uses TRBV30 with TRBJ1-5; no clear D gene. The V end lost 2 bases, the J end lost 6 bases, and 26 bases lay between the germline ends. There are 18 residues in the CDR3. Per the germline V gene, CDR1 is GTSNPN and CDR2 is SVGIG (reference sequence).

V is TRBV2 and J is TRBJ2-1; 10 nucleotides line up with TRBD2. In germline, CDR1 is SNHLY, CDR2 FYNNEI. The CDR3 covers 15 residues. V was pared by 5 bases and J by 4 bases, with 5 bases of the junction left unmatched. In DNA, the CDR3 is TGTGCCAGCAGTCTCGGACTAGCGGTTTACAATGAGCAGTTCTTC. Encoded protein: CASSLGLAVYNEQFF.

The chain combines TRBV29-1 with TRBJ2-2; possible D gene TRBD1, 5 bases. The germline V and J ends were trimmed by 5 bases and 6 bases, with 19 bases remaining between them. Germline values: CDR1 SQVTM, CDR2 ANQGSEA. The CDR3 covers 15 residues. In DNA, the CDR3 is TGCAGCGTTCTCCGCGTAGGGGAAAACGCCGGGGAGCTGTTTTTT. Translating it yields CSVLRVGENAGELFF.

The CDR3 spells CASSQVKTIREDEQFF. The CDR3 nucleotides are TGCGCCAGCAGCCAAGTGAAAACTATTCGCGAGGATGAGCAGTTCTTC. V gene TRBV4-1 combines with J gene TRBJ2-1; no firm D call. The CDR3 has 16 residues. Germline V gene data show CDR1 as MGHRA and CDR2 as YSYEKL. With 1 base removed from V and 8 bases from J, the gap between germline ends came to 18 bases.

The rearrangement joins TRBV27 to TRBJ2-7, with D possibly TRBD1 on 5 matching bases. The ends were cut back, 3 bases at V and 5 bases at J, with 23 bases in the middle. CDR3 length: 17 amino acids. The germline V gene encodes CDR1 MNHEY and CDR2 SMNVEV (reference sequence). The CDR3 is CASSFGPSRAPQDEQYF. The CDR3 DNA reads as TGTGCCAGCAGTTTCGGACCGTCCCGGGCCCCACAGGACGAGCAGTACTTC.

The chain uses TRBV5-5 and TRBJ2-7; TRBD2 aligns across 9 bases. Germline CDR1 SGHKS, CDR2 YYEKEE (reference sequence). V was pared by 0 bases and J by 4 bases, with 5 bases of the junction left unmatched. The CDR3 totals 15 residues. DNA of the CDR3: TGTGCCAGCAGCTTGGGGGCTAGCGGGAATTACGAGCAGTACTTC. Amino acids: CASSLGASGNYEQYF.

CDR3 sequence: CASSLAQPGPNYGYTF. In DNA form, the CDR3 reads TGCGCCAGCAGCTTGGCTCAGCCGGGTCCTAACTATGGCTACACCTTC. This sequence joins TRBV5-1 and TRBJ1-2; D is uncertain. CDR3 length equals 16 residues. Per the germline V gene, CDR1 is SGHRS and CDR2 is YFSETQ. Trimming cost V 0 bases and J 0 bases, with 12 bases left between them.

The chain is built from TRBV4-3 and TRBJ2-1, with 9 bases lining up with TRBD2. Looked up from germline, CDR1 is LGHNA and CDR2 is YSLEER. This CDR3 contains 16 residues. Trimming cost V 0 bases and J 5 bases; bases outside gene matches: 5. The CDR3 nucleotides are TGCGCCAGCAGCCAAGAGGCGGGAGGGACTGACAATGAGCAGTTCTTC. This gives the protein CASSQEAGGTDNEQFF.